A selection of T cell receptor beta chains follows, all from one sample in a study of blood T cell repertoires in COVID-19. Here immunoSEQ multiplex PCR was the method, and the copy in TCRdb shows in-frame clones only, minus some. The sample has approximately 90,000 clones; 75% to 85% are singletons. Input material: peripheral blood. The source is a man aged 55 to 70 with acute or convalescent COVID-19. The CDR3 runs from the conserved cysteine through the conserved F or W. Fields, in order: V gene, J gene, CDR3 protein.

TRBV9	TRBJ2-1	CASSPRWTSASYNEQFF
TRBV7-2	TRBJ2-1	CASSKEGGGEQFF
TRBV27	TRBJ1-1	CASRTGTFEAFF
TRBV11-2	TRBJ2-1	CASSSINEQFF
TRBV29-1	TRBJ1-1	CSAKPGGTEAFF
TRBV5-1	TRBJ2-2	CASSVRGTGGFTGELFF
TRBV9	TRBJ2-4	CASSAGSVGNIQYF
TRBV2	TRBJ1-1	CASRLPGQSTRNTEAFF
TRBV5-1	TRBJ1-3	CASSLTGPGNTIYF
TRBV10-3	TRBJ1-6	CATMPGQGRYNSPLHF
TRBV6-5	TRBJ1-6	CASRGAGSYSPLHF
TRBV6-2/TRBV6-3	TRBJ1-5	CASSYSTYQPQHF
TRBV5-5	TRBJ2-5	CASSFGGGIEETQYF
TRBV27	TRBJ1-2	CASSLQTGHYGYTF
TRBV27	TRBJ2-7	CASSYRTGRTYEQYF
TRBV5-1	TRBJ2-3	CASSFLTSGDPTDTQYF
TRBV5-4	TRBJ1-3	CASSLQGGGNTIYF
TRBV28	TRBJ1-1	CASSFGLEAFF
TRBV6-5	TRBJ2-7	CASSQGLRYEQYF
TRBV7-2	TRBJ2-3	CASSPGQGVRTDTQYF
TRBV19	TRBJ1-2	CASYREGSGYGYTF
TRBV18	TRBJ1-6	CASSRLNENSPLHF
TRBV14	TRBJ1-3	CASSQDRGNTIYF
TRBV15	TRBJ1-5	CATSRDLQPQHF
TRBV18	TRBJ2-5	CASSQTSGKETQYF
TRBV12-3/TRBV12-4	TRBJ2-5	CASRNRYQETQYF
TRBV12-3/TRBV12-4	TRBJ1-5	CASSFDSQPQHF
TRBV2	TRBJ2-3	CASQAPLTDTQYF
TRBV2	TRBJ2-2	CASSAQGAGTGELFF
TRBV28	TRBJ1-2	CASSSEDIRGTRGYTF
TRBV19	TRBJ1-1	CASSSRSVAFF
TRBV5-4	TRBJ2-5	CASSLSSGVFETQYF
TRBV13	TRBJ2-1	CASSLSSGGPAETVDEQFF
TRBV6-2/TRBV6-3	TRBJ1-1	CASSYAVNSHTEAFF
TRBV3-1/TRBV3-2	TRBJ1-5	CASSPWTGGSLSNQPQHF
TRBV27	TRBJ1-2	CASSSRGLGGYTF
TRBV28	TRBJ2-7	CASSSTGGPTYEQYF
TRBV7-2	TRBJ2-1	CASSAGYRGLAGGDEQFF
TRBV4-2	TRBJ1-5	CASSHKTGTGELSNQPQHF
TRBV28	TRBJ1-3	CASSPPGQGANTIYF
TRBV5-4	TRBJ1-3	CASSLQEQPGLYF
TRBV10-3	TRBJ1-1	CAIRGGQGAGNTEAFF